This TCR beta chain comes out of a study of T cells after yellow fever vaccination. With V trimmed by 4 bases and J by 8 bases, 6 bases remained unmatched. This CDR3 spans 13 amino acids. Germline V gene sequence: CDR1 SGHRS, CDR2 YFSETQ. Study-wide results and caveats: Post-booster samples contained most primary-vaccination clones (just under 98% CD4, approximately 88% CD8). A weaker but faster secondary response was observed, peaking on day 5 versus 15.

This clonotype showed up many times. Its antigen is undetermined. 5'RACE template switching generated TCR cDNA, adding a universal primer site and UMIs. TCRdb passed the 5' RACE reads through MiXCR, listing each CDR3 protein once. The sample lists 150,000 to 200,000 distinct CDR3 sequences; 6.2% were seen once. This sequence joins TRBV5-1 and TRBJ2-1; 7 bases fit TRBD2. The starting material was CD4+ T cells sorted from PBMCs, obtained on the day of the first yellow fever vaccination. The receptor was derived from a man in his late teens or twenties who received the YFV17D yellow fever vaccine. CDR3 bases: TGCGCCAGCAGCCTAGGGGCGGGAGATGAGCAGTTCTTC. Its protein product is CASSLGAGDEQFF.